These T cell receptor beta chains were read from a single sample in a study of cytomegalovirus exposure and HLA in healthy donors. This table comes from immunoSEQ multiplex PCR, and its TCRdb copy is limited to in-frame clones, with some not included. The data show under 200,000 clones, around 84% seen once. Material for sequencing was PBMCs. These receptors came from a young man in good health and CMV-seropositive. CDR3s include the opening cysteine and the closing phenylalanine or tryptophan. A D gene is named only where the DNA matches it firmly. The size of a clone is reported for some rows only, either as once, few or many, or as a class for expanded clones.

D,size,J,V,CDR3,DNA
.,.,TRBJ1-1,TRBV7-2,CASSLGVVTEAFF,TGTGCCAGCAGCCTAGGAGTTGTAACTGAAGCTTTCTTT
TRBD2,.,TRBJ2-1,TRBV7-2,CASSLGGGIYNEQFF,TGTGCCAGCAGTTTGGGGGGAGGGATCTACAATGAGCAGTTCTTC
.,.,TRBJ2-2,TRBV21-1,CASITRDRSTGELFF,TGTGCCAGCATAACCCGGGACAGGAGCACCGGGGAGCTGTTTTTT
.,.,TRBJ1-1,TRBV29-1,CSVPKLGNPPEAFF,TGCAGCGTTCCCAAACTCGGGAATCCACCTGAAGCTTTCTTT
.,.,TRBJ2-7,TRBV4-3,CASSPGGAYEQYF,TGCGCCAGCAGCCCCGGGGGAGCCTACGAGCAGTACTTC
TRBD1,once,TRBJ1-5,TRBV7-9,CASSPTQTTGQGKCGPQHF,TGTGCCAGCAGCCCGACCCAAACGACGGGACAGGGAAAGTGTGGGCCCCAGCATTTT
TRBD2,.,TRBJ2-2,TRBV7-9,CSSRPRLAGATGTGELFF,TGTTCCAGCAGACCCAGACTAGCGGGAGCCACGGGAACCGGGGAGCTGTTTTTT
.,.,TRBJ2-7,TRBV29-1,CSVVGDGSHEQYF,TGCAGCGTTGTGGGTGACGGGAGCCACGAGCAGTACTTC
TRBD1,.,TRBJ1-4,TRBV4-2,CASSQTGTGNEKLFF,TGTGCCAGCAGCCAAACAGGGACAGGGAATGAAAAACTGTTTTTT
.,few,TRBJ1-1,TRBV19,CASSISSGAAFF,TGTGCCAGTAGTATCTCGTCAGGGGCAGCTTTCTTT
.,.,TRBJ2-1,TRBV10-3,CAISESNSMSGTLVEQFF,TGTGCCATCAGTGAGTCTAATTCAATGTCCGGGACTCTAGTTGAGCAGTTCTTC
.,.,TRBJ2-1,TRBV9,CASSPRREYNEQFF,TGTGCCAGCAGCCCTCGGCGGGAATACAATGAGCAGTTCTTC
TRBD2,.,TRBJ2-1,TRBV5-8,CASRVAGLSYNEQFF,TGTGCCAGCAGGGTAGCGGGCCTCTCCTACAATGAGCAGTTCTTC
.,few,TRBJ2-7,TRBV5-1,CASSLGQGGHYEQYF,TGCGCCAGCAGCTTAGGTCAGGGGGGTCACTACGAGCAGTACTTC
TRBD1,.,TRBJ1-5,TRBV2,CASRAGGPQHF,TGTGCCAGCAGGGCAGGGGGGCCCCAGCATTTT
.,.,TRBJ1-2,TRBV6-5,CASSADTVFYGYTF,TGTGCCAGCAGCGCAGACACGGTATTCTATGGCTACACCTTC
TRBD2,.,TRBJ2-3,TRBV7-9,CASSSSGTSRSTQYF,TGTGCCAGCAGCTCGTCCGGGACTAGTCGGAGTACGCAGTATTTT
.,once,TRBJ2-1,TRBV4-1,CASSQDNSAVYNEQFF,TGCGCCAGCAGCCAAGATAATTCCGCAGTCTACAATGAGCAGTTCTTC
.,.,TRBJ1-1,TRBV6-6,CASTSGRVRSYTEAFF,TGTGCCAGCACCTCGGGCAGGGTCCGAAGCTACACTGAAGCTTTCTTT
.,.,TRBJ1-1,TRBV11-1,CASSPRTGTLNTEAFF,TGTGCCAGCAGCCCACGAACAGGGACCCTGAACACTGAAGCTTTCTTT
TRBD1,.,TRBJ1-2,TRBV7-9,CASSLGVSGGVYGYTF,TGTGCCAGCAGCTTAGGAGTGTCAGGGGGAGTCTATGGCTACACCTTC
.,.,TRBJ2-3,TRBV7-2,CASSFGVSPDTQYF,TGTGCCAGCAGCTTCGGAGTCTCTCCGGATACGCAGTATTTT
.,once,TRBJ1-1,TRBV9,CASSVLQGSGTEAFF,TGTGCCAGCAGCGTACTACAGGGTAGTGGCACTGAAGCTTTCTTT
.,.,TRBJ2-7,TRBV6-1,CASSAKVEGYEQYF,TGTGCCAGCAGTGCGAAAGTTGAGGGCTACGAGCAGTACTTC
TRBD2,.,TRBJ2-7,TRBV7-9,CSSSLSSGNFGEQYF,TGTTCCAGCAGCTTATCAAGCGGGAACTTTGGCGAGCAGTACTTC
TRBD1,few,TRBJ1-3,TRBV6-6,CASRHLGQAETPIYF,TGTGCCAGCAGGCACCTGGGACAGGCGGAAACACCCATATATTTT
.,.,TRBJ2-7,TRBV7-9,CASSPLQGGYYEQYF,TGTGCCAGCAGCCCCCTCCAGGGGGGATACTACGAGCAGTACTTC
.,.,TRBJ1-1,TRBV5-4,CASSVQISNTEAFF,TGTGCCAGCAGCGTCCAGATTTCGAACACTGAAGCTTTCTTT
TRBD2,once,TRBJ2-5,TRBV9,CASSVGGSGRKETQYF,TGTGCCAGCAGCGTAGGGGGTAGCGGGAGAAAAGAGACCCAGTACTTC
.,.,TRBJ2-1,TRBV5-5,CASSQNYRANEQFF,TGTGCCAGCAGCCAGAACTACAGGGCCAATGAGCAGTTCTTC
.,.,TRBJ2-1,TRBV4-3,CASSPELVSFANEQFF,TGCGCCAGCAGCCCTGAACTAGTGAGTTTCGCCAATGAGCAGTTCTTC
TRBD1,.,TRBJ1-6,TRBV30,CAWSVRGRGQGMFSPLHF,TGTGCCTGGAGTGTACGTGGCCGGGGACAGGGGATGTTTTCACCCCTCCACTTT
TRBD1,once,TRBJ1-2,TRBV2,CASGRQGLYGYTF,TGTGCCAGCGGCAGACAGGGTCTCTATGGCTACACCTTC
TRBD2,.,TRBJ2-1,TRBV18,CASSQGLAGYNEQFF,TGTGCCAGCTCACAGGGACTAGCGGGCTACAATGAGCAGTTCTTC
TRBD1,few,TRBJ1-1,TRBV5-4,CASSLGQVTEAFF,TGTGCCAGCAGCTTAGGACAGGTCACTGAAGCTTTCTTT
.,.,TRBJ1-1,TRBV4-1,CASSQEGAPEAFF,TGCGCCAGCAGCCAAGAAGGGGCTCCTGAAGCTTTCTTT
.,.,TRBJ2-7,TRBV7-2,CASSSQTRDEQYF,TGTGCCAGCAGCTCCCAGACTAGGGATGAGCAGTACTTC
TRBD2,.,TRBJ2-1,TRBV18,CASSPPSGRGNEQFF,TGTGCCAGCTCACCACCTAGCGGGAGGGGCAATGAGCAGTTCTTC
.,.,TRBJ2-3,TRBV5-6,CASSFRADTQYF,TGTGCCAGCAGCTTCAGGGCAGATACGCAGTATTTT
.,.,TRBJ2-5,TRBV11-3,CASSRGAAEETQYF,TGTGCCAGCAGTCGGGGGGCAGCCGAAGAGACCCAGTACTTC
.,.,TRBJ1-5,TRBV27,CASSPLGEGNQPQHF,TGTGCCAGCAGTCCTCTCGGGGAGGGAAATCAGCCCCAGCATTTT
TRBD2,.,TRBJ2-3,TRBV7-2,CASSLALAGGPDTQYF,TGTGCCAGCAGCTTAGCCCTAGCGGGAGGCCCAGATACGCAGTATTTT